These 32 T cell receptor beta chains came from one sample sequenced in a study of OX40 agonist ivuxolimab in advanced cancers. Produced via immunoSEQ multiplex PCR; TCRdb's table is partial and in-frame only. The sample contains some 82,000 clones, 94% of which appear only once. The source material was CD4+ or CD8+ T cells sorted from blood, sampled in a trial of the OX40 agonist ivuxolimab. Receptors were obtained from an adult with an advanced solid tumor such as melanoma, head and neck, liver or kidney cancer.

CDR3 bases: TGTGCCAGCAGCATGGACTCTATGGCGGGCGAGCAGTACTTC. Encoded protein: CASSMDSMAGEQYF. This chain joins TRBV11-3 and TRBJ2-7; tentative D call: TRBD2 (5 bases). Germline loops: CDR1 SGHNT, CDR2 YENEEA. V lost 5 bases to trimming and J lost 6 bases, with 17 bases between them. The CDR3 runs 14 residues.

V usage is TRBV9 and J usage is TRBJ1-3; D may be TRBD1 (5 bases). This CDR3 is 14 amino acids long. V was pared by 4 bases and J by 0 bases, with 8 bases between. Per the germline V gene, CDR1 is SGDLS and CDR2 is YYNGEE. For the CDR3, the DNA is TGTGCCAGCAGCCCGGGGGACTCTGGAAACACCATATATTTT. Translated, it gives CASSPGDSGNTIYF.

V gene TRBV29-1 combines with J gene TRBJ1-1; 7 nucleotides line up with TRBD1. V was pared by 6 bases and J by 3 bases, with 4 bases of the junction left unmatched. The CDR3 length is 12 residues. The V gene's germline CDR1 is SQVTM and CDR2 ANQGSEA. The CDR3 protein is CSVGQEDTEAFF. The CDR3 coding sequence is TGCAGCGTCGGACAGGAGGACACTGAAGCTTTCTTT. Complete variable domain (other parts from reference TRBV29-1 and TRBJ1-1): SAVISQKPSRDICQRGTSLTIQCQVDSQVTMMFWYRQQPGQSLTLIATANQGSEATYESGFVIDKFPISRPNLTFSTLTVSNMSPEDSSIYLCSVGQEDTEAFFGQGTRLTVV.

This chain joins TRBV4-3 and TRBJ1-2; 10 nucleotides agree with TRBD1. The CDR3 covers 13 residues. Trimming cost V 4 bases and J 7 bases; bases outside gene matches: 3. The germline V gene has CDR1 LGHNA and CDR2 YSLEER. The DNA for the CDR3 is TGCGCCAGCAGCCCTGGGACAGGGGTTGGCTACACCTTC. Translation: CASSPGTGVGYTF.

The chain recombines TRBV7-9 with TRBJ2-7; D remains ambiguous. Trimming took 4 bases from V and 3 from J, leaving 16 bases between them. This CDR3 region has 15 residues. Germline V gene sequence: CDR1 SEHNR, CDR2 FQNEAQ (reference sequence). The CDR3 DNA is TGTGCCAGCAGCTCTACCGGGTCCCCCGGCTACGAGCAGTACTTC. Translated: CASSSTGSPGYEQYF.

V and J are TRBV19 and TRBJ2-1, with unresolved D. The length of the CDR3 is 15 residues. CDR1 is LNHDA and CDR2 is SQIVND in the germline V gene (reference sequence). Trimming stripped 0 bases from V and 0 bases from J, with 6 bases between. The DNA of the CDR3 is TGTGCCAGTAGTATAGACGGTAGCTCCTACAATGAGCAGTTCTTC. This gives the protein CASSIDGSSYNEQFF.

CDR3 in DNA: TGTGCCAGCAGTGAAAAGGGTCCCTACGAGCAGTACTTC. Translation: CASSEKGPYEQYF. The V and J genes are TRBV6-1 and TRBJ2-7, with no clear D. The CDR3 is made up of 13 amino acids. Germline V gene sequence: CDR1 MNHNS, CDR2 SASEGT. Trimming left V 2 bases short and J 2 bases short, with 7 bases between.

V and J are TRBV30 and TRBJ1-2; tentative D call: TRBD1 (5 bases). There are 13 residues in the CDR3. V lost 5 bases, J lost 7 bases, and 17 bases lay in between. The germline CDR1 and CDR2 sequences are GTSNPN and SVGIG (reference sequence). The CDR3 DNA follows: TGTGCCTGGGGGGGAGGGCCACCCCTTGGCTACACCTTC. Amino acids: CAWGGGPPLGYTF. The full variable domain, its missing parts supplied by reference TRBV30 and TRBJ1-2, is SQTIHQWPATLVQPVGSPLSLECTVEGTSNPNLYWYRQAAGRGLQLLFYSVGIGQISSEVPQNLSASRPQDRQFILSSKKLLLSDSGFYLCAWGGGPPLGYTFGSGTRLTVV.

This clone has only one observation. The CDR3 DNA reads TGTGCCAGCAGCCTTAGCGGGGCCAGCTCCTACAATGAGCAGTTCTTC. Translating gives CASSLSGASSYNEQFF. The chain links TRBV7-2 to TRBJ2-1, with 8 bases aligning to TRBD2. CDR3 length equals 16 residues. Germline V lookup: CDR1 SGHTA, CDR2 FQGNSA. Germline trimming cut 5 bases from V and 0 bases from J; bases unmatched to any gene: 6.

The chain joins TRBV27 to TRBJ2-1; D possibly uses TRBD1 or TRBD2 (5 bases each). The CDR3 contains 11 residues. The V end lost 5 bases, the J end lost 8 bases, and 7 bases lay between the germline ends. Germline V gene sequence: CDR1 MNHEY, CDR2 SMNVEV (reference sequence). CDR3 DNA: TGTGCCAGCAGTACGGGACATGAGCAGTTCTTC. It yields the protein CASSTGHEQFF.

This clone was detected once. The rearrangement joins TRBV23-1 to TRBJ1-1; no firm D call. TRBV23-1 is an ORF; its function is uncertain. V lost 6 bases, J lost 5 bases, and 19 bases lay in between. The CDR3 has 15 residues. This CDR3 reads CASSDKREVETEAFF. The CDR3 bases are TGCGCCAGCAGCGACAAGCGGGAAGTAGAGACTGAAGCTTTCTTT.

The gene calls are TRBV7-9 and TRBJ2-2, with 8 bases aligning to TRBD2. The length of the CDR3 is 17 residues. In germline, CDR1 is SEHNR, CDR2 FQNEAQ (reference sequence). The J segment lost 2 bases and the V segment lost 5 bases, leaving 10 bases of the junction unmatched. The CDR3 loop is CASSPPGTRLNTGELFF. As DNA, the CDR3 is TGTGCCAGCAGCCCCCCTGGGACTAGGTTAAACACCGGGGAGCTGTTTTTT.

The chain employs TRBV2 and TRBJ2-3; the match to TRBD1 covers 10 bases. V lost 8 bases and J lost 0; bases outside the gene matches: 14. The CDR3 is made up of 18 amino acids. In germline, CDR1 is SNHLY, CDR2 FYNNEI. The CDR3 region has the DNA TGTGCCAGCCCTAACGGACAGGGGGAACTACTCAGCACAGATACGCAGTATTTT. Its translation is CASPNGQGELLSTDTQYF.

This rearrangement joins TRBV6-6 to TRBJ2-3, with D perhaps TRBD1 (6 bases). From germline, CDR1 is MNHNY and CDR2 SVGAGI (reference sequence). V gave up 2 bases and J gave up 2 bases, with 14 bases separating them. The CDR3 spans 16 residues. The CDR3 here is CASSYGPGQLTDTQYF. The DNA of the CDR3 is TGTGCCAGCAGTTACGGCCCAGGACAGCTCACAGATACGCAGTATTTT.

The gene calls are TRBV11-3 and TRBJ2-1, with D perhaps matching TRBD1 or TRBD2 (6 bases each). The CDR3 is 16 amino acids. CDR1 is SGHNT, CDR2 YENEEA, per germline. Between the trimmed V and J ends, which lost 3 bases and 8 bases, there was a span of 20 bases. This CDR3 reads CASSFLPGGGWDEQFF. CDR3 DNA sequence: TGTGCCAGCAGCTTTCTCCCCGGGGGCGGATGGGATGAGCAGTTCTTC.

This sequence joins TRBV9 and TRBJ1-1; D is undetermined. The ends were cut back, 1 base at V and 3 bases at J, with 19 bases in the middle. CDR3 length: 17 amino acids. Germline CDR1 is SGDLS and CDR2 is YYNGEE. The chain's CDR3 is CASSVNSQPAAHTEAFF. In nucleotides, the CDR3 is TGTGCCAGCAGCGTAAACTCCCAGCCCGCAGCACACACTGAAGCTTTCTTT.

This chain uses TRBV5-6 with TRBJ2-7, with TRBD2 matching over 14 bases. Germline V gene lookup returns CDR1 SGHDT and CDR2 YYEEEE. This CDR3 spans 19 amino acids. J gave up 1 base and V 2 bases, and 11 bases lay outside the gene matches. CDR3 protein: CASSFRTGLAGVGSYEQYF. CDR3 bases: TGTGCCAGCAGCTTCCGAACGGGACTAGCGGGAGTTGGGTCCTACGAGCAGTACTTC.

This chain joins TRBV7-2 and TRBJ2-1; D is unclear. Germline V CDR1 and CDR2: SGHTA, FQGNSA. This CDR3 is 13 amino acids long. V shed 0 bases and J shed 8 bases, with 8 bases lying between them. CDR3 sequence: CASSLAPDHEQFF. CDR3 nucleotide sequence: TGTGCCAGCAGCTTAGCTCCCGACCATGAGCAGTTCTTC.

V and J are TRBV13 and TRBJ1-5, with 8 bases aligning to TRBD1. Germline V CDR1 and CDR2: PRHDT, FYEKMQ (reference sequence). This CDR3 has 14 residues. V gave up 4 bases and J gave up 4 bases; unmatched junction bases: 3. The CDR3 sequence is CASSSGDRNQPQHF. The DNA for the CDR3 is TGTGCCAGCAGCTCCGGGGACAGGAATCAGCCCCAGCATTTT.

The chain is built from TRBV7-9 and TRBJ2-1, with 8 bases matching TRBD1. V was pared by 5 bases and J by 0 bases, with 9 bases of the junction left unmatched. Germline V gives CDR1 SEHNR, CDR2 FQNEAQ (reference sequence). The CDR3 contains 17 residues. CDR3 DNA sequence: TGTGCCAGCAGCCAAGGACAGGGTCCGAGCTCCTACAATGAGCAGTTCTTC. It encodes CASSQGQGPSSYNEQFF.

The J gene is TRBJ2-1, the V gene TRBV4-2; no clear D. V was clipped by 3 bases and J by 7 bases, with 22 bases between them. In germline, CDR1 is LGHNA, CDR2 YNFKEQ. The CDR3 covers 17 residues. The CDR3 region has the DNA TGTGCCAGCAGCCACGGGCCCCCCCGCCCGTCGAGGAATGAGCAGTTCTTC. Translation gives CASSHGPPRPSRNEQFF.

The CDR3 DNA reads as TGTGCCAGCAGTTTATCGCCGAGATGGGAGCAGTACTTC. Its protein product is CASSLSPRWEQYF. The chain recombines TRBV27 with TRBJ2-5, with D possibly TRBD2 on 5 matching bases. V lost 0 bases and J lost 11, with 13 bases in between. CDR3 size: 13 residues. The germline V gene encodes CDR1 MNHEY and CDR2 SMNVEV (reference sequence).

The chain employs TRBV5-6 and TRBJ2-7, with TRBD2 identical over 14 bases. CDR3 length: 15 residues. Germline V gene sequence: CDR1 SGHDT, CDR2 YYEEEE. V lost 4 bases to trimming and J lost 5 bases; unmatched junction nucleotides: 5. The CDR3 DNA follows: TGTGCCAGCAGCCCTGGGACTAGCGGGAGCCACGAGCAGTACTTC. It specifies CASSPGTSGSHEQYF.

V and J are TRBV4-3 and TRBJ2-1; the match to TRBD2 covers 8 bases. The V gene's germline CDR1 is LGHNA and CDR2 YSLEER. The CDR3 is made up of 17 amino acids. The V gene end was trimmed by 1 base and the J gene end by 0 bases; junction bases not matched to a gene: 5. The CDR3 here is CASSQGSGTSSYNEQFF. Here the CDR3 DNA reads TGCGCCAGCAGCCAAGGGTCGGGGACTAGCTCCTACAATGAGCAGTTCTTC.

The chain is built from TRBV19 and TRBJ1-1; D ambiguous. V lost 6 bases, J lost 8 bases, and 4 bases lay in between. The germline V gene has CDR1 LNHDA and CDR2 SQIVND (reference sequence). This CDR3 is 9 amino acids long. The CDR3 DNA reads TGTGCCAGTAGCCCCGAAGCTTTCTTT. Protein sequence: CASSPEAFF. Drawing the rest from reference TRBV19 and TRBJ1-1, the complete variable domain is DGGITQSPKYLFRKEGQNVTLSCEQNLNHDAMYWYRQDPGQGLRLIYYSQIVNDFQKGDIAEGYSVSREKKESFPLTVTSAQKNPTAFYLCASSPEAFFGQGTRLTVV.

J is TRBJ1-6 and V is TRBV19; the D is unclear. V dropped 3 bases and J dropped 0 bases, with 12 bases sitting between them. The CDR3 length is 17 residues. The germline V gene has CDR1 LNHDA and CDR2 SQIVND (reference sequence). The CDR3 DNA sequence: TGTGCCAGTAGTATCACTTCGCTGAGCTCCTATAATTCACCCCTCCACTTT. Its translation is CASSITSLSSYNSPLHF. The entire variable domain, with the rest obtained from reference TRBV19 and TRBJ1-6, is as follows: DGGITQSPKYLFRKEGQNVTLSCEQNLNHDAMYWYRQDPGQGLRLIYYSQIVNDFQKGDIAEGYSVSREKKESFPLTVTSAQKNPTAFYLCASSITSLSSYNSPLHFGNGTRLTVT.

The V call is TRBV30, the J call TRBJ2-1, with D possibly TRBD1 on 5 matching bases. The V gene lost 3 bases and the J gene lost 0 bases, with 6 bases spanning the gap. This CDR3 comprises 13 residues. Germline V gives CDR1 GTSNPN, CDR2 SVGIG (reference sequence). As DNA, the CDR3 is TGTGCCTGGAGCGACAGCTCCTACAATGAGCAGTTCTTC. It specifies CAWSDSSYNEQFF.

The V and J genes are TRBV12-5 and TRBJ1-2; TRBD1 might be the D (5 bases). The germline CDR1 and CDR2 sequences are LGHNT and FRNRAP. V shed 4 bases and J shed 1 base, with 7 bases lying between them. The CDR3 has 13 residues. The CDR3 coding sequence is TGTGCTAGTGGTTGGGACTTTAACTATGGCTACACCTTC. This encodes CASGWDFNYGYTF.

CDR3 coding DNA: TGTGCCAGCAGCTTAGGCCTCGGGGGGCCCTACGAGCAGTACTTC. It specifies CASSLGLGGPYEQYF. V is TRBV13 and J is TRBJ2-7; tentative D call: TRBD2 (7 bases). The CDR3 contains 15 residues. Germline assignment: CDR1 PRHDT and CDR2 FYEKMQ (reference sequence). V dropped 0 bases and J dropped 2 bases, with 11 bases sitting between them.

The chain's CDR3 is CASSAAPGVDYEQYF. CDR3 bases: TGTGCCAGTAGTGCCGCACCAGGGGTAGACTACGAGCAGTACTTC. This chain uses TRBV19 with TRBJ2-7; D is possibly TRBD1 (6 bases). This CDR3 spans 15 amino acids. Germline CDR1 LNHDA, CDR2 SQIVND (reference sequence). Trimming removed 5 bases from V and 3 bases from J, with 17 bases in between.

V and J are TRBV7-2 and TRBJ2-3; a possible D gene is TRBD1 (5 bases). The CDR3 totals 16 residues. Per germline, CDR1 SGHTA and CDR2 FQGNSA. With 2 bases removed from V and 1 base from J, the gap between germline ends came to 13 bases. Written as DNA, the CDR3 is TGTGCCAGCAGCTTATTTGGGGCCCACGGCACAGATACGCAGTATTTT. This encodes CASSLFGAHGTDTQYF.

The CDR3 DNA follows: TGTGCCAGCAGCCTCCCTACCGGGGCCGAAGAGACCCAGTACTTC. Amino acid sequence: CASSLPTGAEETQYF. This chain joins TRBV5-6 and TRBJ2-5; D assignment may be TRBD1 or TRBD2 (5 bases each). The CDR3 is 15 residues long. Per germline, CDR1 SGHDT and CDR2 YYEEEE. V gave up 4 bases and J gave up 3 bases, with 16 bases separating them.